The source of this T cell receptor beta chain is a study of blood T cell repertoires in COVID-19. Study-level background: COVID-19 samples from acute and convalescent phases originated in the United States, Italy and Spain.

Germline loops: CDR1 MNHEY, CDR2 SVGAGI. The CDR3 is 14 amino acids. Trimming removed 2 bases at V and 1 base at J, with 8 bases between. In the original analysis: Counts of nucleated cells, estimated from reference gene primer amplification, were obtained. Here immunoSEQ multiplex PCR was the method, and the copy in TCRdb shows in-frame clones only, minus some. V and J calls and clone size follow that table, whereas D and trimming were derived from the DNA. The repertoire has hundreds of thousands of clones, around 83% of them found once; the top ten carry approximately 10%. As concerns this clone: At the DNA level, this CDR3 is encoded by other sequences in the same sample as well.

The rearrangement joins TRBV6-5 to TRBJ1-2; D might be TRBD1 (5 bases). The sample taken for sequencing was peripheral blood. This sequence was found in a woman of 80 years or more with acute or convalescent COVID-19. The CDR3 is CASSYRQGNYGYTF. CDR3 bases: TGTGCCAGCAGTTACAGGCAGGGTAACTATGGCTACACCTTC.